The next 30 T cell receptor beta chains were all read from a single sample in a study of CD8+ T cells in alopecia areata. Reverse transcribed after extraction, RNA yielded cDNA as the sequencing template. Libraries were prepared by immunoSEQ multiplex PCR; TCRdb keeps only in-frame clonotypes and omits some of them. This table holds over 95,000 clones, roughly two fifths found once. The sequenced sample was CD4+ T cells sorted from blood. The source of these receptors is a human donor with alopecia areata.

The J gene is TRBJ2-5, the V gene TRBV11-2; 7 nucleotides align to TRBD2. V lost 2 bases, J lost 3 bases, and 3 bases stayed unmatched. In germline, CDR1 is SGHAT, CDR2 FQNNGV. This CDR3 comprises 14 residues. CDR3 nucleotides: TGTGCCAGCAGCTTATCGGGGGGAAAAGAGACCCAGTACTTC. Translation: CASSLSGGKETQYF.

This clone appeared a few times. The identical CDR3 is also encoded by other nucleotide sequences in the sample. The chain is built from TRBV9 and TRBJ2-5; 8 bases line up with TRBD2. The junction had 3 bases not matched to a gene; V was cut back by 0 bases and J by 5 bases. The CDR3 extends over 14 amino acids. Germline CDR1 SGDLS, CDR2 YYNGEE. In nucleotides, the CDR3 is TGTGCCAGCAGCGTAGGGCTAGCGGGCGAGACCCAGTACTTC. This sequence encodes CASSVGLAGETQYF.

This chain connects TRBV5-4 to TRBJ2-3; TRBD2 matches at 8 bases. J was trimmed by 3 bases and V by 4 bases; bases with no gene match: 10. CDR1 SGHNT and CDR2 YYREEE come from the germline V gene (reference sequence). This CDR3 contains 16 residues. CDR3 DNA sequence: TGTGCCAGCAGCGCCGGACTAGCCCGTAGGACAGATACGCAGTATTTT. This translates into CASSAGLARRTDTQYF. Looking up the rest from reference TRBV5-4 and TRBJ2-3 gives the full variable domain: ETGVTQSPTHLIKTRGQQVTLRCSSQSGHNTVSWYQQALGQGPQFIFQYYREEENGRGNFPPRFSGLQFPNYSSELNVNALELDDSALYLCASSAGLARRTDTQYFGPGTRLTVL.

The V and J genes are TRBV7-9 and TRBJ2-3, with D perhaps being TRBD1 or TRBD2 (5 bases each). CDR1 SEHNR and CDR2 FQNEAQ come from the germline V gene (reference sequence). There are 14 residues in the CDR3. V was cut by 1 base and J by 2 bases, with 7 bases left in between. The CDR3 nucleotides are TGTGCCAGCAGCTTAGGGGGGATCACAGATACGCAGTATTTT. It yields the protein CASSLGGITDTQYF.

The rearrangement joins TRBV27 to TRBJ1-4, with 9 positions matching TRBD1. J gave up 8 bases and V 5 bases, and 21 bases lay outside the gene matches. Germline V gives CDR1 MNHEY, CDR2 SMNVEV (reference sequence). The CDR3 covers 19 residues. DNA of the CDR3: TGTGCCAGCAGTCCCCGCCCGGGACAGGGAAAGCCCTCTGGGGAAAAACTGTTTTTT. Its protein is CASSPRPGQGKPSGEKLFF.

This rearrangement joins TRBV4-2 to TRBJ2-1, with D tentatively TRBD1 or TRBD2 (6 bases each). Trimming cost V 4 bases and J 9 bases, with 19 bases left between them. The CDR3 covers 15 residues. The germline gives CDR1 LGHNA, CDR2 YNFKEQ. DNA for the CDR3: TGTGCCAGCAGCCTACATACGGGGGCCGACGGTGAGCAGTTCTTC. Its protein product is CASSLHTGADGEQFF.

The rearrangement uses TRBV5-1 and TRBJ2-5; TRBD1 aligns across 9 bases. The trim removed 4 bases at V and 4 bases at J, leaving 11 bases unmatched. Per the germline V gene, CDR1 is SGHRS and CDR2 is YFSETQ. CDR3 length equals 16 residues. CDR3 protein: CASSLEGTGSTETQYF. The DNA for the CDR3 is TGCGCCAGCAGCCTGGAAGGGACAGGGTCGACAGAGACCCAGTACTTC.

This clone was counted between two and nine times. V and J are TRBV29-1 and TRBJ1-1; perhaps TRBD1 as D (6 bases). The germline V gene has CDR1 SQVTM and CDR2 ANQGSEA. CDR3 length: 14 amino acids. V lost 6 bases to trimming and J lost 3 bases, with 17 bases between them. Here the CDR3 reads CSVYRTVGDTEAFF. The CDR3 coding sequence is TGCAGCGTATATAGGACAGTAGGGGACACTGAAGCTTTCTTT.

The chain's CDR3 is CASSPLGGSGANVLTF. CDR3 sequence (DNA): TGTGCCAGCTCACCACTAGGTGGCTCTGGGGCCAACGTCCTGACTTTC. The chain employs TRBV18 and TRBJ2-6; D is uncertain. CDR3 length equals 16 residues. Trimming removed 1 base from V and 0 bases from J, with 7 bases in between. Per the germline V gene, CDR1 is KGHSH and CDR2 is LQKENI.

This clone was detected a few times. The chain carries TRBV29-1 and TRBJ1-2; D uncertain. V was shortened by 4 bases and J by 5 bases, with 17 bases between the two germline ends. Germline CDR1 SQVTM, CDR2 ANQGSEA. This CDR3 region has 14 residues. As DNA, the CDR3 is TGCAGCGTTGCTAAGGGAGGGAATTATTATGGCTACACCTTC. Its protein product is CSVAKGGNYYGYTF.

The chain carries TRBV29-1 and TRBJ2-6, with D unresolved. Germline CDR1 and CDR2: SQVTM and ANQGSEA. This CDR3 region has 13 residues. Trimming pared 7 bases from V and 2 bases from J, leaving 9 bases between. The CDR3 DNA is TGCAGCGCCGACACCACTGGGGCCAACGTCCTGACTTTC. It yields the protein CSADTTGANVLTF.

This clone has just one count. This CDR3 is also generated by other DNA sequences in the sample. This sequence joins TRBV6-5 and TRBJ2-7; 7 bases align to TRBD1. V lost 6 bases, J lost 2 bases, and 4 bases stayed unmatched. The CDR3 sequence is 13 residues long. CDR1 and CDR2 from the germline V gene are MNHEY and SVGAGI. In DNA form, the CDR3 reads TGTGCCAGCAGGAGGGACAGACCCTACGAGCAGTACTTC. Protein: CASRRDRPYEQYF.

This clone was picked up a small number of times. The CDR3 loop reads CASRGNTEAFF. The CDR3 DNA is TGCGCCAGCAGGGGCAACACTGAAGCTTTCTTT. The rearrangement links TRBV5-1 to TRBJ1-1, with D unclear. The CDR3 consists of 11 residues. Germline loops: CDR1 SGHRS, CDR2 YFSETQ. V was cut by 5 bases and J by 2 bases, with 4 bases left in between. Full variable domain (rest looked up from reference TRBV5-1 and TRBJ1-1): KAGVTQTPRYLIKTRGQQVTLSCSPISGHRSVSWYQQTPGQGLQFLFEYFSETQRNKGNFPGRFSGRQFSNSRSEMNVSTLELGDSALYLCASRGNTEAFFGQGTRLTVV.

This clone has a handful of counts. The V gene is TRBV21-1, the J gene TRBJ2-5. TRBV21-1 is an annotated pseudogene. There are 12 residues in the CDR3. The CDR3 DNA follows: TGTGCCAGCAGCAAAGTCCAAGAGACCCAGTACTTC. It codes for CASSKVQETQYF.

V and J are TRBV6-5 and TRBJ1-1; tentative D call: TRBD1 (5 bases). The CDR3 is 15 amino acids. V was clipped by 7 bases and J by 4 bases, with 19 bases between them. Germline-derived CDR1 and CDR2 are MNHEY and SVGAGI. CDR3 amino acids: CASTPMGGGSTEAFF. The CDR3 coding sequence is TGTGCCAGCACCCCGATGGGGGGTGGTAGCACTGAAGCTTTCTTT.

This clone has only a few counts. The chain joins TRBV15 to TRBJ2-7, with 8 bases matching TRBD1. This CDR3 has 15 residues. CDR1 LNHNV and CDR2 YYDKDF come from the germline V gene (reference sequence). Germline trimming cut 1 base from V and 0 bases from J; bases unmatched to any gene: 2. This CDR3 is CATSRGGQGSYEQYF. The CDR3 region has the DNA TGTGCCACCAGCAGAGGCGGACAGGGCTCCTACGAGCAGTACTTC.

This clone was counted only a few times. This chain's CDR3 is CSVEGVGREAFF. Here the CDR3 DNA reads TGCAGCGTTGAAGGGGTTGGCAGGGAGGCTTTCTTT. The V call is TRBV29-1, the J call TRBJ1-1, with D perhaps TRBD1 (5 bases). Trimming took 1 base from V and 11 from J, leaving 14 bases between them. The CDR3 sequence is 12 residues long. Germline V gene sequence: CDR1 SQVTM, CDR2 ANQGSEA.

J is TRBJ1-2 and V is TRBV5-1, with TRBD1 matching 7 bases. Germline V lookup: CDR1 SGHRS, CDR2 YFSETQ. CDR3 length equals 14 residues. The trim removed 4 bases at V and 2 bases at J, leaving 5 bases unmatched. CDR3 DNA: TGCGCCAGCAGCACGATGACAGGGAACTATGGCTACACCTTC. Protein sequence: CASSTMTGNYGYTF.

The chain carries TRBV6-5 and TRBJ2-7; 7 bases are a match to TRBD1. Germline V gene lookup returns CDR1 MNHEY and CDR2 SVGAGI. Losses at the gene ends were 6 bases for V and 2 bases for J; bases not matched to a gene: 7. This CDR3 has 14 residues. CDR3 region: CASSITGTAYEQYF. The CDR3, as DNA: TGTGCCAGCAGCATAACCGGGACAGCCTACGAGCAGTACTTC.

The V call is TRBV30, the J call TRBJ2-7; D might be TRBD1 (6 bases). The ends were cut back, 0 bases at V and 6 bases at J, with 18 bases in the middle. Germline values: CDR1 GTSNPN, CDR2 SVGIG (reference sequence). The CDR3 covers 15 residues. This CDR3 is CAWSVQGRVRLEQYF. The DNA of the CDR3 is TGTGCCTGGAGTGTACAGGGTAGAGTTAGGCTCGAGCAGTACTTC.

This chain connects TRBV25-1 to TRBJ1-2; tentative D call: TRBD1 (6 bases). Germline V gives CDR1 MGHDK, CDR2 SYGVNS. This CDR3 has 14 amino acids. Trimming took 1 base from V and 4 from J, leaving 10 bases between them. The CDR3 coding sequence is TGTGCCAGCAGTGAATCCCCACAGGGCTATGGCTACACCTTC. As protein: CASSESPQGYGYTF.

The chain uses TRBV4-3 and TRBJ2-7; D unresolved. V lost 0 bases and J 1 base, leaving 1 base between the germline ends. Germline loops: CDR1 LGHNA, CDR2 YSLEER. This CDR3 region has 12 residues. CDR3 sequence: CASSQESYEQYF. The CDR3 nucleotides read TGCGCCAGCAGCCAAGAGTCCTACGAGCAGTACTTC.

The chain employs TRBV29-1 and TRBJ2-5; D is uncertain. The J call may be incorrect, as the DNA end agrees better with TRBJ2-7. The CDR3 is made up of 13 amino acids. The germline V gene encodes CDR1 SQVTM and CDR2 ANQGSEA. For the CDR3, the DNA is TGCAGCGTTGAAGCTAAAAACTCCTACGAGCAGTACTTC. Amino acid sequence: CSVEAKNSYEQYF.

V gene TRBV4-1 combines with J gene TRBJ2-6; 10 bases line up with TRBD1. Trimming at V came to 4 bases and at J to 0 bases, leaving 3 bases not matched to a gene. This CDR3 comprises 17 residues. Germline V CDR1 and CDR2: MGHRA, YSYEKL. CDR3: CASSPTGGNSGANVLTF. The CDR3 DNA follows: TGCGCCAGCAGCCCGACAGGGGGCAACTCTGGGGCCAACGTCCTGACTTTC.

This clone was seen a few times. This chain uses TRBV7-2 with TRBJ1-5, with TRBD1 matching over 9 bases. CDR3 length: 15 amino acids. With V trimmed by 5 bases and J by 5 bases, 7 bases remained unmatched. Per the germline V gene, CDR1 is SGHTA and CDR2 is FQGNSA. CDR3 loop: CASSQTGGYDQPQHF. In DNA, the CDR3 is TGTGCCAGCAGCCAGACAGGGGGTTATGATCAGCCCCAGCATTTT.

The V call is TRBV7-6, the J call TRBJ2-3; TRBD2 might be the D (6 bases). Germline CDR1 SGHVS, CDR2 FNYEAQ. The CDR3 has 15 amino acids. V was clipped by 2 bases and J by 6 bases, with 15 bases between them. In DNA, the CDR3 is TGTGCCAGCAGCTTACCGGGACTTACCGAGGATACGCAGTATTTT. As protein: CASSLPGLTEDTQYF.

This clone was seen a few times. The V and J genes are TRBV25-1 and TRBJ2-7, with D uncertain. The CDR3 runs 12 residues. Germline V gives CDR1 MGHDK, CDR2 SYGVNS. Trimming removed 6 bases from V and 5 bases from J, with 11 bases in between. The CDR3 loop reads CASRGFQDEQYF. CDR3 nucleotides: TGTGCCAGCAGGGGGTTCCAGGACGAGCAGTACTTC.

Details on this clone: The junction does not match germline at one end; this may be a read error. V and J are TRBV4-1 and TRBJ1-2, with D hard to call. The CDR3 sequence is 14 residues long. Per the germline V gene, CDR1 is MGHRA and CDR2 is YSYEKL. The CDR3: CASNQLGIAYGYTF. DNA for the CDR3: TGCGCCAGCAACCAACTTGGGATCGCGTATGGCTACACCTTC.

The genes are TRBV28 and TRBJ2-7; the D gene could be TRBD1 or TRBD2 (5 bases each). The V end was cut by 5 bases, the J end by 5 bases, with 13 bases between. CDR1 and CDR2 from the germline V gene are MDHEN and SYDVKM. This CDR3 has 13 residues. The CDR3: CASSAPGGHEQYF. The DNA for the CDR3 is TGTGCCAGCAGTGCACCTGGGGGTCACGAGCAGTACTTC.

V gene TRBV30 combines with J gene TRBJ1-5; D is undetermined. Trimming removed 5 bases from V and 1 base from J, with 9 bases in between. CDR1 and CDR2 (germline): GTSNPN, SVGIG (reference sequence). This CDR3 region has 13 residues. For the CDR3, the DNA is TGTGCCTGGGCGGGAGCGAGCAATCAGCCCCAGCATTTT. Translating it yields CAWAGASNQPQHF.